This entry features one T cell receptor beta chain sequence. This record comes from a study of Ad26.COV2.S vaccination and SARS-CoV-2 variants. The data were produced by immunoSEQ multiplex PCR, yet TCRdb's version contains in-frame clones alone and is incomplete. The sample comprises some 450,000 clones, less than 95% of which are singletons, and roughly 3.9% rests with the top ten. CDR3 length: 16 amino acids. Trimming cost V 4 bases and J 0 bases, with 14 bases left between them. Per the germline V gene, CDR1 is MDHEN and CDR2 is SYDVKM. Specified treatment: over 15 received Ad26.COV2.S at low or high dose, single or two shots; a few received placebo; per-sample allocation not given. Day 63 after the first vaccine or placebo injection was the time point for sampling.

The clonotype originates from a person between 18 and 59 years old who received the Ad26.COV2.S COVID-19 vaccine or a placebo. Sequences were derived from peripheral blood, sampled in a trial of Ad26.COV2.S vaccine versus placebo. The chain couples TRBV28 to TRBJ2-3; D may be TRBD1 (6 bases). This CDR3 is CASSSHGTSSTDTQYF. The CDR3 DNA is TGTGCCAGCAGTTCCCACGGGACAAGCAGCACAGATACGCAGTATTTT.